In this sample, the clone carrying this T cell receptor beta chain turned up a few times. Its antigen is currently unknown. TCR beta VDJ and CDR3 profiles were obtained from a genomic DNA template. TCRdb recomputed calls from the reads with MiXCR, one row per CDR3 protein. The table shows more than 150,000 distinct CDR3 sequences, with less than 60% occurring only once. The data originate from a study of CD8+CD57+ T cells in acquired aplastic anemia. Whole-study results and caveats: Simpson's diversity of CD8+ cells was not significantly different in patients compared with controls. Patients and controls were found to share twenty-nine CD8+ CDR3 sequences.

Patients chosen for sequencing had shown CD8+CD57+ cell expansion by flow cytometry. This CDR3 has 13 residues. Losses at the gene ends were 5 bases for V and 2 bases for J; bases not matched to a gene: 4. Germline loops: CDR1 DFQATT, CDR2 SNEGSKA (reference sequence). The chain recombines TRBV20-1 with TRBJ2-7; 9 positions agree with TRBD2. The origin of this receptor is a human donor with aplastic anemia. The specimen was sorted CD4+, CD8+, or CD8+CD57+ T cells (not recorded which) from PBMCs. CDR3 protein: CSAGPSGTYEQYF. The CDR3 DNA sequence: TGCAGTGCTGGGCCTAGCGGGACCTACGAGCAGTACTTC.